A few counts support the clone carrying this T cell receptor (beta chain). Its antigen is not identified. The source of the sample is a study of shared clonotypes between healthy human individuals. The study's findings and limits: The study found lower generation probabilities in non-shared clonotypes than in those shared by all four donors. Naive CD4 clonotypes overlapped across a few donors at about 5.2%.

The germline gives CDR1 SGHDT, CDR2 YYEEEE. The CDR3 extends over 17 amino acids. The V segment lost 4 bases and the J segment 0 bases; nucleotides outside the gene matches: 8. About 30,000 T cell genomes (around 200 ng DNA) went into each sorted-subset replicate. Profiled with immunoSEQ multiplex PCR; TCRdb holds only in-frame clones, not every one. The table records 2,500,000 or so clones, 90% to 95% of them present only once. This chain uses TRBV5-6 with TRBJ2-5, with TRBD2 identical over 11 bases. This clonotype was obtained from a man aged 18-30 years in good health. Sequences were obtained from naive CD4+ T cells sorted from blood. This sample's subset: CD45RA+ positively selected. The CDR3 sequence is CASSVASGGRYQETQYF. CDR3 nucleotides: TGTGCCAGCAGCGTCGCTAGCGGGGGGCGGTACCAAGAGACCCAGTACTTC.